This record looks at one T cell receptor beta chain sequence and its context. Its antigen is unidentified. The record originates from a study of early stage breast cancer tumors. About the research overall: Most invasive tumors, about 70% of the 16, were ER+/PR+/HER2-.

The table came from immunoSEQ multiplex PCR; TCRdb's copy has only in-frame clones and leaves some out. The repertoire consists of a few thousand clones, with around 72% occurring once and the leading ten covering less than 30%. Study-wide points: Blood repertoires resembled normal breast more than tumor. Chain pairing and CD4, CD8 or FOXP3 expression were not captured. Tumors had approximately 2.5-fold higher T cell density than normal breast.

Sequenced material: normal breast tissue next to the tumor. The clonotype comes from a person aged 60 to 70 with breast cancer.

Here the CDR3 reads CASSQENAATSAEQYF. The CDR3 nucleotides read TGCGCCAGCAGCCAAGAAAACGCCGCCACCTCGGCCGAGCAGTACTTC. The rearrangement links TRBV4-1 to TRBJ2-7; D gene ambiguous. Germline assignment: CDR1 MGHRA and CDR2 YSYEKL. The length of the CDR3 is 16 residues. Trimming pared 0 bases from V and 6 bases from J, leaving 18 bases between.